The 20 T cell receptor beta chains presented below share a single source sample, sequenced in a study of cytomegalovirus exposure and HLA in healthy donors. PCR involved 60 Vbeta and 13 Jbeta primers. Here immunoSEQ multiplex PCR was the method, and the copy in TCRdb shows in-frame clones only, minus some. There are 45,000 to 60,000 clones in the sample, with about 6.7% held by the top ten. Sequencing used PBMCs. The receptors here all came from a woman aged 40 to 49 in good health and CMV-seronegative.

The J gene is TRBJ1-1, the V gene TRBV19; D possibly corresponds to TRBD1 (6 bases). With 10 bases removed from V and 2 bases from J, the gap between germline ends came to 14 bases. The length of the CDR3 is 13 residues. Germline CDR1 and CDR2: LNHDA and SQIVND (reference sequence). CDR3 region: CATSGTINTEAFF. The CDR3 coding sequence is TGTGCCACCTCCGGGACAATCAACACTGAAGCTTTCTTT.

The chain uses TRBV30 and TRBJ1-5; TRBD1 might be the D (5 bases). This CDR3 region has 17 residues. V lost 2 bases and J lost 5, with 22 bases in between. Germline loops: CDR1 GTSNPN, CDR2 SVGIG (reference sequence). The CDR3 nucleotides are TGTGCCTGGAGTCGTGATCTTATGGGGACTGTGTATCAGCCCCAGCATTTT. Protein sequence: CAWSRDLMGTVYQPQHF.

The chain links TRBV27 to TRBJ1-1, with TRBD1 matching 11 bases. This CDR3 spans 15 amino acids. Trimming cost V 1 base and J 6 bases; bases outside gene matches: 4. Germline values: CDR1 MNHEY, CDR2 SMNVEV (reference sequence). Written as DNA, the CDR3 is TGTGCCAGCAGTTTATATGGGACAGGGGGAGCTGAAGCTTTCTTT. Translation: CASSLYGTGGAEAFF.

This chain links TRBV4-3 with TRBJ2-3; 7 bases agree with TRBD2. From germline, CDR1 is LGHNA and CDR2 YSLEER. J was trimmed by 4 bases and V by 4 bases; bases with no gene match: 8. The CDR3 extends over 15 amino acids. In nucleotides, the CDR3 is TGCGCCAGCAGCCCAAGGACGGGAGGCGCAGATACGCAGTATTTT. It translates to CASSPRTGGADTQYF.

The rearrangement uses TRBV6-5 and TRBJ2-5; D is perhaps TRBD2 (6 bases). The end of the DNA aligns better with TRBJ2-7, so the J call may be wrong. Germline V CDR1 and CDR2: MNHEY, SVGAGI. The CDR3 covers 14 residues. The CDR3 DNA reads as TGTGCCAGCAGGGAGGGGAGGACCGGCTACGAGCAGTACTTC. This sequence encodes CASREGRTGYEQYF.

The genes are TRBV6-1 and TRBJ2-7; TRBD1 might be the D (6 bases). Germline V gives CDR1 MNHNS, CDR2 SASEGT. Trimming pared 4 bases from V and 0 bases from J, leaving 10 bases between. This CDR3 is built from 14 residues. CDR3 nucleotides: TGTGCCAGCAGTGTAAGAGGGGGCTCCTACGAGCAGTACTTC. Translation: CASSVRGGSYEQYF.

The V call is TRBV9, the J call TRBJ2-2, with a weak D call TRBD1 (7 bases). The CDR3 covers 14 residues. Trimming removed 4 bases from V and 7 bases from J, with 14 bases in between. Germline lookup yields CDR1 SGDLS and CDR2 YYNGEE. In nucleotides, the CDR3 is TGTGCCAGCAGCTTCACAGGGGAGGTCGGGGAGCTGTTTTTT. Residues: CASSFTGEVGELFF.

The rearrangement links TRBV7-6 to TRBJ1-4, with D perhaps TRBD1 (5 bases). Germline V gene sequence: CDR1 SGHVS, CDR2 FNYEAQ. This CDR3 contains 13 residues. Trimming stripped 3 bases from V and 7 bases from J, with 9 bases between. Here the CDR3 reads CASSFGGGEKLFF. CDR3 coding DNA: TGTGCCAGCAGCTTCGGGGGGGGTGAAAAACTGTTTTTT.

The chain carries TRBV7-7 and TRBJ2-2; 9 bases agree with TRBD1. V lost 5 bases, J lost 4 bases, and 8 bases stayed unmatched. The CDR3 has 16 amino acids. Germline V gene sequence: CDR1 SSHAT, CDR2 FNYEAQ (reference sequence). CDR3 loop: CASSQPGTGSTGELFF. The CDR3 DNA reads TGTGCCAGCAGCCAACCCGGGACAGGGAGCACCGGGGAGCTGTTTTTT.

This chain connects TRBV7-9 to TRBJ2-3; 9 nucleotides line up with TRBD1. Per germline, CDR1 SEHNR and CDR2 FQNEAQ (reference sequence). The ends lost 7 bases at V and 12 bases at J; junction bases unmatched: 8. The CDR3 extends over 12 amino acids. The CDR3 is CASTSGQGTQYF. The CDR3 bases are TGTGCCAGCACCTCTGGACAGGGGACACAGTATTTT.

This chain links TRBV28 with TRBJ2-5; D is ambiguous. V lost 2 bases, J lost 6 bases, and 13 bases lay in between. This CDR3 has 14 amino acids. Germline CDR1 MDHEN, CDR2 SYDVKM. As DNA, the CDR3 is TGTGCCAGCAGTTTACTACCTGTTTCGAAGACCCAGTACTTC. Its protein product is CASSLLPVSKTQYF.

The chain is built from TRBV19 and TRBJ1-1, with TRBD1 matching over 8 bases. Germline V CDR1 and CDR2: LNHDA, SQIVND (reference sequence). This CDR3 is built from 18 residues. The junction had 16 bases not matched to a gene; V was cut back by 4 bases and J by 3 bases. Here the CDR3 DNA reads TGTGCCAGTAGTACCCCCCGACAGGGGTGGGAAGGGGACACTGAAGCTTTCTTT. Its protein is CASSTPRQGWEGDTEAFF.

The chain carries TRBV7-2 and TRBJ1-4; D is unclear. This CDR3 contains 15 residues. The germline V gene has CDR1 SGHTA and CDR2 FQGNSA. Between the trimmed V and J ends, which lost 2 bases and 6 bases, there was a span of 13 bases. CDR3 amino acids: CASSLNGHGDEKLFF. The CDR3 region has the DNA TGTGCCAGCAGCTTAAACGGGCACGGGGATGAAAAACTGTTTTTT.

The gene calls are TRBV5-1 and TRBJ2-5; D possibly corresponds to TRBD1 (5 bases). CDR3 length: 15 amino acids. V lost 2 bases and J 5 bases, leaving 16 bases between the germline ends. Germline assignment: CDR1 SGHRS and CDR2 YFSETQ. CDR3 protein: CASSFQGGAWETQYF. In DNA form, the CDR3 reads TGCGCCAGCAGCTTCCAGGGTGGGGCATGGGAGACCCAGTACTTC.

The CDR3 DNA reads TGTGCCAGCAAGTTGTCCCAGGGGGCGAATGGTGAAAAACTGTTTTTT. This gives the protein CASKLSQGANGEKLFF. The chain joins TRBV27 to TRBJ1-4; 8 nucleotides align to TRBD1. The CDR3 totals 16 residues. After removal of 7 bases from V and 7 bases from J, the junction contained 14 bases not matched to a gene. The germline gives CDR1 MNHEY, CDR2 SMNVEV (reference sequence).

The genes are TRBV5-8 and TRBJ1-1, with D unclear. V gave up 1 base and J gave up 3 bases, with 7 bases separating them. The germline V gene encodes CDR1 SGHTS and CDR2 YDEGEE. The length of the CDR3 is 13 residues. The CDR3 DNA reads TGTGCCAGCAGCTTGAACAGAGACACTGAAGCTTTCTTT. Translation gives CASSLNRDTEAFF.

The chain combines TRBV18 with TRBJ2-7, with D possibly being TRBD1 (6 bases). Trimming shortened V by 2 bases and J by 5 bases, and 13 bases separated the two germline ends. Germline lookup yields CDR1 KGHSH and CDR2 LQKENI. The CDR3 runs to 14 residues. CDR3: CASSPMAGAHEQYF. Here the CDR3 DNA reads TGTGCCAGCTCACCAATGGCAGGGGCGCACGAGCAGTACTTC.

As DNA, the CDR3 is TGCGCCAGCAGCTTGGTTCCCACAGGAGTTGATCAGCCCCAGCATTTT. Its protein is CASSLVPTGVDQPQHF. The chain links TRBV5-1 to TRBJ1-5; TRBD1 is a possible D gene (5 bases). This CDR3 is built from 16 residues. The germline V and J ends were trimmed by 0 bases and 5 bases, with 15 bases remaining between them. Germline V gives CDR1 SGHRS, CDR2 YFSETQ. Full variable domain (remainder filled in from reference TRBV5-1 and TRBJ1-5): KAGVTQTPRYLIKTRGQQVTLSCSPISGHRSVSWYQQTPGQGLQFLFEYFSETQRNKGNFPGRFSGRQFSNSRSEMNVSTLELGDSALYLCASSLVPTGVDQPQHFGDGTRLSIL.

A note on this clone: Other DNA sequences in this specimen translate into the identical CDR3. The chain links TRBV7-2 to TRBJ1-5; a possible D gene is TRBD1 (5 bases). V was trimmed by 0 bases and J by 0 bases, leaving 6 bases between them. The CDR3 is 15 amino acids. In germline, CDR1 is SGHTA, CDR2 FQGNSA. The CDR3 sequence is CASSLAGGSNQPQHF. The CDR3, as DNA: TGTGCCAGCAGCTTAGCGGGGGGTAGCAATCAGCCCCAGCATTTT.

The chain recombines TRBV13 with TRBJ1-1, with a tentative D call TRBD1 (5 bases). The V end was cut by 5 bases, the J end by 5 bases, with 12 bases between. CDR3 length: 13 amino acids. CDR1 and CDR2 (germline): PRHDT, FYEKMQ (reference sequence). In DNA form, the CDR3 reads TGTGCCAGCAGCACCAGGGTGGGGACTGAAGCTTTCTTT. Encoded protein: CASSTRVGTEAFF.